One and the same sample provided the 3 T cell receptor beta chains below, sequenced in a study of cytomegalovirus exposure and HLA in healthy donors. A multiplex PCR was run with 60 Vbeta primers and 13 Jbeta primers. Assay: immunoSEQ multiplex PCR; the TCRdb copy retains only in-frame clones and omits some. The table records 150,000 to 200,000 clones, roughly 80% of them present only once. Material: PBMCs. The source of these receptors is a female donor in good health and CMV-seronegative.

The chain links TRBV13 to TRBJ2-3, with D perhaps matching TRBD2 (6 bases). V lost 5 bases and J lost 3, with 12 bases in between. The germline CDR1 and CDR2 sequences are PRHDT and FYEKMQ (reference sequence). The CDR3 is 14 residues long. The CDR3 nucleotides are TGTGCCAGCAGCCCGGGACTGAAGACAGATACGCAGTATTTT. It specifies CASSPGLKTDTQYF.

This clone was recorded a few times. The chain uses TRBV29-1 and TRBJ2-5, with 9 bases matching TRBD2. Unmatched junction bases numbered 7, after V lost 6 bases and J lost 5 bases. CDR1 is SQVTM and CDR2 is ANQGSEA in the germline V gene. The CDR3 totals 13 residues. DNA of the CDR3: TGCAGCGTAGGGACTAGCCTCTGGGAGACCCAGTACTTC. This translates into CSVGTSLWETQYF.

The chain uses TRBV5-1 and TRBJ2-7; 10 bases map to TRBD2. In germline, CDR1 is SGHRS, CDR2 YFSETQ. The CDR3 is made up of 16 amino acids. After removal of 3 bases from V and 0 bases from J, the junction contained 6 bases not matched to a gene. The CDR3 region is CASSSLSGGLSYEQYF. CDR3 nucleotides: TGCGCCAGCAGCTCCCTTAGCGGGGGGCTCTCCTACGAGCAGTACTTC. The variable domain in full, completed from reference TRBV5-1 and TRBJ2-7, reads KAGVTQTPRYLIKTRGQQVTLSCSPISGHRSVSWYQQTPGQGLQFLFEYFSETQRNKGNFPGRFSGRQFSNSRSEMNVSTLELGDSALYLCASSSLSGGLSYEQYFGPGTRLTVT.